This T cell receptor (beta chain) originates from a study of cytomegalovirus exposure and HLA in healthy donors. In the study overall: The 130 or so validation repertoires used the same platform as the roughly 670 first-cohort repertoires (as reported by a later analysis).

Study-level points and caveats: Reports indicated that the classifier achieved high specificity and sensitivity in diagnosing cytomegalovirus status. Specificity for CMV antigens was confirmed in vitro for three of the CMV-associated chains. The study recorded about 150 TCR beta chains that were cytomegalovirus-associated.

A word on this clone: Its cognate antigen is unknown.

Here immunoSEQ multiplex PCR was the method, and the copy in TCRdb shows in-frame clones only, minus some. This sample has roughly 60,000 clones; around 96% occur once, and the top ten carry roughly 1.2%. V was clipped by 6 bases and J by 7 bases, with 19 bases between them. The CDR3 consists of 15 residues. In germline, CDR1 is MDHEN, CDR2 SYDVKM. The V gene is TRBV28, the J gene TRBJ2-1, with a possible D match to TRBD2 (6 bases). This sequence was found in a woman in her late teens or twenties in good health and CMV-seronegative. Sample: PBMCs. CDR3 residues: CASSPPGPRGNEQFF. The CDR3 nucleotides read TGTGCCAGCAGCCCTCCGGGACCCCGGGGGAATGAGCAGTTCTTC. The full variable domain, completed using reference TRBV28 and TRBJ2-1, is DVKVTQSSRYLVKRTGEKVFLECVQDMDHENMFWYRQDPGLGLRLIYFSYDVKMKEKGDIPEGYSVSREKKERFSLILESASTNQTSMYLCASSPPGPRGNEQFFGPGTRLTVL.